This T cell receptor beta chain appears in the sequencing data of a study of OX40 agonist ivuxolimab in advanced cancers. Study information: The treatment was a fully human IgG2 OX40 agonist, ivuxolimab. Patients in the trial were receiving intravenous ivuxolimab every 2 weeks, at doses of 0.01 to 10 mg/kg. With a range of roughly 20 to 90, age averaged roughly 60 years, and 65% to 85% were male. Eligibility rules accepted prior anti-PD-1, anti-PD-L1 or anti-CTLA-4 therapy, and around 43% had some.

This clone has a single count. V dropped 2 bases and J dropped 6; count of bases not matched to a gene: 15. The CDR3 loop spans 17 amino acids. From germline, CDR1 is SGHVS and CDR2 FNYEAQ. The table came from immunoSEQ multiplex PCR; TCRdb's copy has only in-frame clones and leaves some out. The data hold roughly 29,000 clones, with roughly nine tenths observed a single time. This sequence joins TRBV7-6 and TRBJ2-7; 8 positions agree with TRBD1. Sequenced material: CD4+ or CD8+ T cells sorted from blood, taken in a trial of the OX40 agonist ivuxolimab. The TCR comes from an adult with an advanced solid tumor such as melanoma, head and neck, liver or kidney cancer. This chain's CDR3 is CASSLPAWTGKGGEQYF. CDR3 sequence (DNA): TGTGCCAGCAGCTTACCTGCCTGGACAGGGAAAGGGGGCGAGCAGTACTTC.